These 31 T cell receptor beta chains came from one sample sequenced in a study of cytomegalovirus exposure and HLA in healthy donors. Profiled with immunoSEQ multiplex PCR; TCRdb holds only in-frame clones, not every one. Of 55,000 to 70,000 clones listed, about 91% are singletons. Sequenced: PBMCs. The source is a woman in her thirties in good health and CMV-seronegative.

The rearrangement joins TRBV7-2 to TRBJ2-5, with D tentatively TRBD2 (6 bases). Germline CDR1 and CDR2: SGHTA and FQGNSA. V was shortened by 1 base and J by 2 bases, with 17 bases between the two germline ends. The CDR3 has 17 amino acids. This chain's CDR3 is CASSLVRLGGLQETQYF. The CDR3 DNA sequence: TGTGCCAGCAGCTTAGTGCGGCTGGGAGGTTTACAAGAGACCCAGTACTTC.

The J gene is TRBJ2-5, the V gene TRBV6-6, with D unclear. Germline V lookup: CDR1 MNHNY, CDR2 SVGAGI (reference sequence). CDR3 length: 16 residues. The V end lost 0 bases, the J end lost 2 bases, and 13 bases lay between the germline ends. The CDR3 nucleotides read TGTGCCAGCAGTTACTCGATGTCACTGAAACAAGAGACCCAGTACTTC. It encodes CASSYSMSLKQETQYF.

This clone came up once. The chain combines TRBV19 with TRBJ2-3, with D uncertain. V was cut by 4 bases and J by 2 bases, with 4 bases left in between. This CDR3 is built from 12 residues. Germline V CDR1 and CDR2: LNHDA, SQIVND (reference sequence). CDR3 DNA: TGTGCCAGTAGTACACACACAGATACGCAGTATTTT. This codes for CASSTHTDTQYF.

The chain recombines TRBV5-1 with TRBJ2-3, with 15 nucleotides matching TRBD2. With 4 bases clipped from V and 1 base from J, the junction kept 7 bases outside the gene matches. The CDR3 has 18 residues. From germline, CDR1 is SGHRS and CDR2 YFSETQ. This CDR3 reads CASSKGTSGRSGTDTQYF. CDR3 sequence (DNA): TGCGCCAGCAGCAAAGGGACTAGCGGGAGGTCGGGCACAGATACGCAGTATTTT.

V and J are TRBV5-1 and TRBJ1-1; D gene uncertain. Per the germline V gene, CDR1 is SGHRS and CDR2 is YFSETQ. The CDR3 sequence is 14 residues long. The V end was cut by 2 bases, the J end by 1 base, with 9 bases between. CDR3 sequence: CASSFVDTNTEAFF. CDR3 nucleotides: TGCGCCAGCAGCTTTGTAGATACGAACACTGAAGCTTTCTTT.

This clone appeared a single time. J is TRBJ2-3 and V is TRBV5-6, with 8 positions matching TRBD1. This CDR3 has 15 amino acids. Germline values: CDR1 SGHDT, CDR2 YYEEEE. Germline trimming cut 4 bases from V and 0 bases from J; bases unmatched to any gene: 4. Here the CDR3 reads CASSPTGGSTDTQYF. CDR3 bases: TGTGCCAGCAGCCCCACAGGGGGGAGCACAGATACGCAGTATTTT.

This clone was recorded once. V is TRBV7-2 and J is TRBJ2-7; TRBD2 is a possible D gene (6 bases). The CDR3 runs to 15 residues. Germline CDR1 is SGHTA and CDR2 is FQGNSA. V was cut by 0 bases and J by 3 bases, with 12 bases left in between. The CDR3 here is CASSLAAEGLYEQYF. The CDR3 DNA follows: TGTGCCAGCAGCTTAGCGGCGGAGGGTCTCTACGAGCAGTACTTC. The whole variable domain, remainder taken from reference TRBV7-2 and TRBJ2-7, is GAGVSQSPSNKVTEKGKDVELRCDPISGHTALYWYRQSLGQGLEFLIYFQGNSAPDKSGLPSDRFSAERTGGSVSTLTIQRTQQEDSAVYLCASSLAAEGLYEQYFGPGTRLTVT.

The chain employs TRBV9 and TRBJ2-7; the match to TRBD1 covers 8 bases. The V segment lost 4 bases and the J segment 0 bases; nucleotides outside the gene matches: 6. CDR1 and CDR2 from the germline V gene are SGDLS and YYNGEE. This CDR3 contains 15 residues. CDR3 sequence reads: CASSSGGGISYEQYF. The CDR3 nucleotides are TGTGCCAGCAGCTCAGGGGGCGGCATCTCCTACGAGCAGTACTTC.

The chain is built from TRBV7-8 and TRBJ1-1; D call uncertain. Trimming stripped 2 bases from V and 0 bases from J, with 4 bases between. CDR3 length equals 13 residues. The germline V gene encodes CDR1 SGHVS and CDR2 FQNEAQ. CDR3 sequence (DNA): TGTGCCAGCAGCTTATCAGTGAACACTGAAGCTTTCTTT. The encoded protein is CASSLSVNTEAFF.

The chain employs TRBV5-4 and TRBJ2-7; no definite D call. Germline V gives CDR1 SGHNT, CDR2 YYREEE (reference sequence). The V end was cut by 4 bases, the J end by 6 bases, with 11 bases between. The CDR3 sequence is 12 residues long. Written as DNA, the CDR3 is TGTGCCAGCAGCCTGTCCCCCAGCGAGCAGTACTTC. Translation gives CASSLSPSEQYF.

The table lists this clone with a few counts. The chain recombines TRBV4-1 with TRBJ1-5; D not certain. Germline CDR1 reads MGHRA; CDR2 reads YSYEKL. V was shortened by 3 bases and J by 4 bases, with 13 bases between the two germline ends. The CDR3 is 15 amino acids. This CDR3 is CASSHANVGNQPQHF. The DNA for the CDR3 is TGCGCCAGCAGCCATGCTAACGTCGGGAATCAGCCCCAGCATTTT.

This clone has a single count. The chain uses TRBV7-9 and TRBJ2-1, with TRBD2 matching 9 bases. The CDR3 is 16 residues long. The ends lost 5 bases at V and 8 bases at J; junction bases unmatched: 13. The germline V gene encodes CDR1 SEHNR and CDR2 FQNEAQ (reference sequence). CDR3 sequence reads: CASSRLWSGRPDEQFF. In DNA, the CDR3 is TGTGCCAGCAGCCGCCTCTGGAGCGGGAGGCCGGATGAGCAGTTCTTC.

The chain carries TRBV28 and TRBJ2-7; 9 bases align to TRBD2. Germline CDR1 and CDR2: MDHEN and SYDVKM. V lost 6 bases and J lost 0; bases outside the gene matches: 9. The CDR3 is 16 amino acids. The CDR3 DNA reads TGTGCCAGCAGCCCCATTAGCGGGAGAGGCTCCTACGAGCAGTACTTC. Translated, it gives CASSPISGRGSYEQYF.

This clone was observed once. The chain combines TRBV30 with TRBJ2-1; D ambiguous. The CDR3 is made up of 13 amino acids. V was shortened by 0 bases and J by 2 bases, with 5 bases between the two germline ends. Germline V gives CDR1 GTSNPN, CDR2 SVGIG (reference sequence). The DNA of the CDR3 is TGTGCCTGGAGTGTTGGGCCCTACAATGAGCAGTTCTTC. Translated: CAWSVGPYNEQFF.

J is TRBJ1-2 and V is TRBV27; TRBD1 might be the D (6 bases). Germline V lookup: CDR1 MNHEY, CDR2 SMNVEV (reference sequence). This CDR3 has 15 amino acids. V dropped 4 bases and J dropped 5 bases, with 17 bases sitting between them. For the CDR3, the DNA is TGTGCCAGCAGTTCGAACGGACAGCTCACATATGGCTACACCTTC. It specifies CASSSNGQLTYGYTF.

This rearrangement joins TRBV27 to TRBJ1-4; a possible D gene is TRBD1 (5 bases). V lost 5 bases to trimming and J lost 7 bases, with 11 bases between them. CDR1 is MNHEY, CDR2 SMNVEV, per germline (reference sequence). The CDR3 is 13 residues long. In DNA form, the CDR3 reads TGTGCCAGCAGTAAAGGGGTGGGTGAAAAACTGTTTTTT. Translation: CASSKGVGEKLFF.

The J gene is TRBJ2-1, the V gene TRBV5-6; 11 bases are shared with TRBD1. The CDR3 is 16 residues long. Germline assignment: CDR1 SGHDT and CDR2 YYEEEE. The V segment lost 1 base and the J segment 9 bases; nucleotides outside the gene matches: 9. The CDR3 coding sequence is TGTGCCAGCAGCTTGTATCGGGACAGGGGGTTAAGTGAGCAGTTCTTC. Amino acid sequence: CASSLYRDRGLSEQFF.

The DNA of the CDR3 is TGTGCCAGCAGCGACCCAGGGGGAAGGGACGAGCAGTACTTC. Translating it yields CASSDPGGRDEQYF. The genes are TRBV7-9 and TRBJ2-5; 7 bases agree with TRBD1. Gene TRBJ2-7 matches the end of the DNA better, so the J call may be wrong. Germline assignment: CDR1 SEHNR and CDR2 FQNEAQ (reference sequence). This CDR3 contains 14 residues.

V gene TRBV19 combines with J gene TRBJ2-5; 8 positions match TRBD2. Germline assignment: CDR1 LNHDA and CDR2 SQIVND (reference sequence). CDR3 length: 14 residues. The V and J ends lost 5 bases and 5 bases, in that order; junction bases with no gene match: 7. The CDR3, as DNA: TGTGCCAGTAGTCCTCGGACTAGCTCGGAGACCCAGTACTTC. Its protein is CASSPRTSSETQYF.

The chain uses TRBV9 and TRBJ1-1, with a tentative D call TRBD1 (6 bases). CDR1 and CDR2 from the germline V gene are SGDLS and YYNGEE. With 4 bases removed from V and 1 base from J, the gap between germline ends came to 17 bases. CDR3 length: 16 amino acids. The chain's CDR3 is CASSPPPGQTNTEAFF. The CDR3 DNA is TGTGCCAGCAGCCCTCCACCTGGACAGACGAACACTGAAGCTTTCTTT.

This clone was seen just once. The CDR3 coding sequence is TGTGCCAGCAGCCAAACCGGGACTAGCGGAGATACGCAGTATTTT. Its translation: CASSQTGTSGDTQYF. The genes are TRBV14 and TRBJ2-3; 11 bases fit TRBD2. With V trimmed by 2 bases and J by 5 bases, 3 bases remained unmatched. CDR1 SGHDN and CDR2 FVKESK come from the germline V gene. The CDR3 length is 15 residues.

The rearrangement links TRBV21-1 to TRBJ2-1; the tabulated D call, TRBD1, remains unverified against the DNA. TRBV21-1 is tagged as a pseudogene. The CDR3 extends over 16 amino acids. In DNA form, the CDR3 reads TGTGCCAGCAGCCTGAGGACAGGGGTCGCCTACAATGAGCAGTTCTTC. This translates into CASSLRTGVAYNEQFF.

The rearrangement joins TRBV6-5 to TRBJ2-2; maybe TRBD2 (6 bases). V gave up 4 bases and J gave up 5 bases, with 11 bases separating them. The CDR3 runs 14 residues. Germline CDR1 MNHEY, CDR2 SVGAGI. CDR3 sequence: CASSFGAGTGELFF. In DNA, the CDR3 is TGTGCCAGCAGTTTCGGGGCGGGAACCGGGGAGCTGTTTTTT.

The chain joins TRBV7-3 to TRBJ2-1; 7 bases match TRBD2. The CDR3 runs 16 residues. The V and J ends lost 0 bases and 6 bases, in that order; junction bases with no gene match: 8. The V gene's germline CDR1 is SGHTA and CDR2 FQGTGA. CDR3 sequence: CASSLTGTKDVNEQFF. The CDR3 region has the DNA TGTGCCAGCAGCTTAACGGGGACTAAAGACGTCAATGAGCAGTTCTTC.

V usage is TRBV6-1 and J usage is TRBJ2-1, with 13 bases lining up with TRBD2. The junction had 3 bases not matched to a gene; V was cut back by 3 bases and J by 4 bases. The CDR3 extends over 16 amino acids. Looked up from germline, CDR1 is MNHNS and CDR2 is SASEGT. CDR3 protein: CASSEGLAGLYNEQFF. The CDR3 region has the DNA TGTGCCAGCAGTGAGGGACTAGCGGGGTTATACAATGAGCAGTTCTTC.

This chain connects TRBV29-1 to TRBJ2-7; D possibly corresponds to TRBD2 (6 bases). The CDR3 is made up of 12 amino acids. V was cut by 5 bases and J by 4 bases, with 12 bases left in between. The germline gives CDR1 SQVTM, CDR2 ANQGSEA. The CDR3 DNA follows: TGCAGCGTTATCGAGGGGAGGTACGAGCAGTACTTC. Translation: CSVIEGRYEQYF.

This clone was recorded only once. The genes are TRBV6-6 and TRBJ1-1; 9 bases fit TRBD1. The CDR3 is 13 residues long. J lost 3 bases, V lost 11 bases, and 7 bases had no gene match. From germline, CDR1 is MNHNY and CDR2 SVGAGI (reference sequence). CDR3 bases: TGTGCCGCAGACAGGGGGATGGACACTGAAGCTTTCTTT. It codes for CAADRGMDTEAFF.

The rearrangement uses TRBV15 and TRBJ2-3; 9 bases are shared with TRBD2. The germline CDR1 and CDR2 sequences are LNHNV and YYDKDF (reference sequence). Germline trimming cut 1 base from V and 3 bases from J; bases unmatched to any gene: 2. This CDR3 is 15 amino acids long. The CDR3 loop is CATSRGAGGTDTQYF. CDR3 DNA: TGTGCCACCAGCAGAGGGGCGGGAGGGACAGATACGCAGTATTTT.

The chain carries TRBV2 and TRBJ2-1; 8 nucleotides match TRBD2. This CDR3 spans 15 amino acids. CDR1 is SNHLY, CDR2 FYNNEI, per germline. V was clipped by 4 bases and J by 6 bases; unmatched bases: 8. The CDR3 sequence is CASSVVAGGVNEQFF. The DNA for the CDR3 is TGTGCCAGCAGTGTAGTGGCGGGAGGTGTCAATGAGCAGTTCTTC.

CDR3 in DNA: TGTGCCATCAGTGAGCCCGGGACAGGGAGTGACGAGCAGTACTTC. This gives the protein CAISEPGTGSDEQYF. The V gene is TRBV10-3, the J gene TRBJ2-7; 9 positions match TRBD1. CDR3 length: 15 residues. Germline CDR1 is ENHRY and CDR2 is SYGVKD. V shed 2 bases and J 5 bases; nucleotides not matched to a gene: 7.

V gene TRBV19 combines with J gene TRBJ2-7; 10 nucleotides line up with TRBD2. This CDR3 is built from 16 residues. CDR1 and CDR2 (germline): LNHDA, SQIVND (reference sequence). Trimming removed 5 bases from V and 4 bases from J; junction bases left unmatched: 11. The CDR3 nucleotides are TGTGCCAGTAGTCCTTCCGAGGGACTAGCGATGTACGAGCAGTACTTC. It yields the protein CASSPSEGLAMYEQYF.